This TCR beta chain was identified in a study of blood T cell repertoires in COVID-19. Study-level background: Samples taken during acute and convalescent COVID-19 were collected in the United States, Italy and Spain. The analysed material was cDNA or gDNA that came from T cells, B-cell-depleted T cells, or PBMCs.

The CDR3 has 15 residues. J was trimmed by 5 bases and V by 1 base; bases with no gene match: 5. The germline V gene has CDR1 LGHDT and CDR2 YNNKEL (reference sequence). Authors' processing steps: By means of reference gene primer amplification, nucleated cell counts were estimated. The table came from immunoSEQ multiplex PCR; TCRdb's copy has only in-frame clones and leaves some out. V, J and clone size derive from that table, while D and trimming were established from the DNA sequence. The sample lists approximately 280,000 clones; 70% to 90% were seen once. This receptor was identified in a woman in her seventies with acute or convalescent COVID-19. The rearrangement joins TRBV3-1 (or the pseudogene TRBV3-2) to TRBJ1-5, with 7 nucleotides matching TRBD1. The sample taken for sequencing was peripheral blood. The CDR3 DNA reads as TGTGCCAGCAGCCAAGGGACAGGCTACGATCAGCCCCAGCATTTT. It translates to CASSQGTGYDQPQHF.